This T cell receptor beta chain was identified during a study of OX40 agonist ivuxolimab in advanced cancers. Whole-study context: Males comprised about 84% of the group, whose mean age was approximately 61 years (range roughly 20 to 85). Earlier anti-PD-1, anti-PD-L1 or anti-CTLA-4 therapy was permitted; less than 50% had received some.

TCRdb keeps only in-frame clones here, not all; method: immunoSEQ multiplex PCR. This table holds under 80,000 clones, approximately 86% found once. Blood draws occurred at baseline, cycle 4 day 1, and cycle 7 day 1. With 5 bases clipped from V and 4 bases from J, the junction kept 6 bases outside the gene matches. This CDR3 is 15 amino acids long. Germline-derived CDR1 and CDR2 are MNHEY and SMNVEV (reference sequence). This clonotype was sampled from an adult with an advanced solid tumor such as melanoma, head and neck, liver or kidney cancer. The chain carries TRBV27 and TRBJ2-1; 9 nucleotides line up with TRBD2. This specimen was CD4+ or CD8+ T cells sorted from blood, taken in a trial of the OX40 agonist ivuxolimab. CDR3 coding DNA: TGTGCCAGCAGTCCGCAGCGGGGGGCGTACAATGAGCAGTTCTTC. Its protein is CASSPQRGAYNEQFF.